The present T cell receptor beta chain was sequenced within a study of T cell responses to AZD1222 COVID-19 vaccine. Trimming left V 4 bases short and J 0 bases short, with 11 bases between. This CDR3 has 16 residues. CDR1 is SGHDT, CDR2 YYEEEE, per germline. The method was immunoSEQ multiplex PCR; TCRdb's version includes in-frame clones alone and lacks a portion of them. The data contain around 170,000 clones, around 90% of them seen just once; the ten biggest clones take up 0.99%. The clonotype comes from an adult in good health. The chain joins TRBV5-6 to TRBJ2-6; D gene unclear. The sequencing here drew on peripheral blood, taken on day 0 of AZD1222 vaccination. CDR3 region: CASSGDLSSGANVLTF. In DNA, the CDR3 is TGTGCCAGCAGCGGCGATCTAAGCTCTGGGGCCAACGTCCTGACTTTC.